This T cell receptor beta chain was documented in a study of shared clonotypes between healthy human individuals. This CDR3 is built from 14 residues. Looked up from germline, CDR1 is SGHRS and CDR2 is YFSETQ. V lost 4 bases and J lost 1; bases outside the gene matches: 3. This table comes from immunoSEQ multiplex PCR, and its TCRdb copy is limited to in-frame clones, with some not included. The sample holds 2.5 million or so clones; about 92% are singletons and the top ten take over 0.12%. Every contributor of samples was a Caucasian grown-up residing in Nashville, Tennessee. Sequencing was performed on naive CD4+ T cells sorted from blood. The subset denotes: CD45RA+ positively selected. The V gene is TRBV5-1, the J gene TRBJ2-3, with 7 bases that match TRBD2. This receptor was obtained from a man aged 18 to 35 in good health. CDR3 region: CASSIREGTDTQYF. CDR3 nucleotides: TGCGCCAGCAGCATCCGGGAGGGCACAGATACGCAGTATTTT.